Shown below are 21 T cell receptor beta chains from a single sample sequenced in a study of CD8+CD57+ T cells in acquired aplastic anemia. Genomic DNA, the template, was used for profiling of the TCR beta VDJ and CDR3. One entry per CDR3 protein results from TCRdb running MiXCR on the reads. The repertoire holds hundreds of thousands of distinct CDR3 sequences, with 55% to 75% as singletons. Specimen: sorted CD4+, CD8+, or CD8+CD57+ T cells (not recorded which) from PBMCs. These TCRs come from a human donor in good health, serving as a control.

This clonotype has a count of ten or more. The chain employs TRBV5-8 and TRBJ1-1; no firm D call. Germline CDR1 SGHTS, CDR2 YDEGEE. CDR3 length: 15 amino acids. V was cut by 1 base and J by 5 bases, with 15 bases left in between. DNA of the CDR3: TGTGCCAGCAGCTTGTTAGCCCGGGAAAAAACTGAAGCTTTCTTT. Amino acids: CASSLLAREKTEAFF.

Points on this clonotype: Because the CDR3 is missing its conserved closing phenylalanine or tryptophan, this is likely a read error. It is unclear where the CDR3 begins or ends on the DNA, so no DNA is shown, and the CDR3 is as TCRdb lists it. The chain links TRBV7-9 to TRBJ1-2. Germline V gene data show CDR1 as SEHNR and CDR2 as FQNEAQ (reference sequence). The CDR3 numbers 13 amino acids, ends counted. CDR3 loop: CASSFASAGYSYI.

This clonotype was recorded once. V gene TRBV12-5 combines with J gene TRBJ1-2; no clear D gene. CDR1 and CDR2 from the germline V gene are LGHNT and FRNRAP. The CDR3 has 13 amino acids. V was trimmed by 4 bases and J by 6 bases, leaving 12 bases between them. CDR3 residues: CASGSGEYDGYTF. The DNA of the CDR3 is TGTGCTAGTGGTTCAGGAGAATATGATGGCTACACCTTC.

The chain combines TRBV20-1 with TRBJ2-7, with 10 bases matching TRBD1. In germline, CDR1 is DFQATT, CDR2 SNEGSKA (reference sequence). This CDR3 contains 14 residues. The junction had 11 bases not matched to a gene; V was cut back by 3 bases and J by 9 bases. The CDR3 sequence: CSASPPGQGRGQYF. The CDR3 region has the DNA TGCAGTGCTAGTCCTCCGGGACAGGGGAGAGGGCAGTACTTC.

V usage is TRBV11-3 and J usage is TRBJ2-5; TRBD1 might be the D (7 bases). CDR1 is SGHNT, CDR2 YENEEA, per germline. The CDR3 contains 17 residues. The V and J ends lost 5 bases and 2 bases respectively, with 21 bases between them. The CDR3 DNA is TGTGCCAGCAGCCCCGGGCAGGGGGGAGGAAAACAAGAGACCCAGTACTTC. It translates to CASSPGQGGGKQETQYF.

This chain joins TRBV10-3 and TRBJ2-1; perhaps TRBD2 as D (5 bases). The CDR3 is made up of 15 amino acids. Trimming pared 4 bases from V and 0 bases from J, leaving 10 bases between. Looked up from germline, CDR1 is ENHRY and CDR2 is SYGVKD. The CDR3 spells CAISGAGHSYNEQFF. For the CDR3, the DNA is TGTGCCATCAGTGGGGCGGGCCACTCCTACAATGAGCAGTTCTTC.

Comment on this clonotype: A junction boundary mismatches the germline segment, possibly from a read error. The genes are TRBV20-1 and TRBJ1-1; 7 bases are a match to TRBD1. The CDR3 totals 11 residues. Germline V gives CDR1 DFQATT, CDR2 SNEGSKA (reference sequence). The CDR3 reads CSARSGTDSIF. Written as DNA, the CDR3 is TGCAGTGCTAGAAGTGGGACAGACTCGATCTTT.

As for this clonotype: Its ends do not fully match the called genes, so a read error is possible. The V gene is TRBV7-2, the J gene TRBJ2-1; D possibly corresponds to TRBD2 (6 bases). This CDR3 region has 14 residues. Germline V CDR1 and CDR2: SGHTA, FQGNSA. The CDR3 sequence is CTSSPGAAHNDHGF. The DNA of the CDR3 is TGTACCAGCAGCCCGGGAGCGGCCCACAATGACCACGGGTTC.

Worth noting for this clonotype: The CDR3 carries no conserved terminal phenylalanine or tryptophan, so it likely arises from a read error. The limits of the CDR3 on the DNA are not certain, so only TCRdb's listed CDR3 is given. This chain joins TRBV7-2 and TRBJ1-3; the DNA was not compared with TRBD1, the D call given in the table. The germline CDR1 and CDR2 sequences are SGHTA and FQGNSA. The CDR3 length is 13 residues, termini included. The CDR3 sequence is CASRGQTGNTRYS.

V gene TRBV6-1 combines with J gene TRBJ1-2; D possibly corresponds to TRBD1 (5 bases). Deletions cut 0 bases from V and 6 bases from J, with 8 bases between. Germline CDR1 and CDR2: MNHNS and SASEGT. The CDR3 sequence is 13 residues long. The CDR3 reads CASSEAGDDGYTF. For the CDR3, the DNA is TGTGCCAGCAGTGAAGCAGGGGATGATGGCTACACCTTC.

The sample holds many counts of this clonotype. This chain links TRBV7-2 with TRBJ2-3; 8 bases map to TRBD1. CDR3 length: 15 amino acids. From germline, CDR1 is SGHTA and CDR2 FQGNSA. V lost 5 bases and J lost 3; bases outside the gene matches: 7. CDR3 loop: CASSRENRGTDTQYF. The CDR3, as DNA: TGTGCCAGCAGCCGAGAGAACAGGGGGACAGATACGCAGTATTTT. Supplemented by reference TRBV7-2 and TRBJ2-3, the full variable domain reads GAGVSQSPSNKVTEKGKDVELRCDPISGHTALYWYRQSLGQGLEFLIYFQGNSAPDKSGLPSDRFSAERTGGSVSTLTIQRTQQEDSAVYLCASSRENRGTDTQYFGPGTRLTVL.

The chain is built from TRBV7-3 and TRBJ1-2; D not resolved. CDR1 and CDR2 (germline): SGHTA, FQGTGA. The CDR3 is 14 amino acids. V was pared by 4 bases and J by 8 bases, with 17 bases between. CDR3 DNA: TGTGCCAGCAGCTCAAACAGTAAAACCGAAGGCTACACCTTC. This codes for CASSSNSKTEGYTF.

The rearrangement joins TRBV6-5 to TRBJ1-1, with TRBD1 as a possible D gene (5 bases). Germline lookup yields CDR1 MNHEY and CDR2 SVGAGI. The CDR3 has 14 residues. V was trimmed by 7 bases and J by 6 bases, leaving 18 bases between them. The CDR3 nucleotides read TGTGCCAGCAATGCACCGGGGCTGGGCCCTGAAGCTTTCTTT. Protein product: CASNAPGLGPEAFF.

This clonotype was counted a single time. The chain joins TRBV12-3 or TRBV12-4 to TRBJ2-7; TRBD1 matches 8 bases. After removal of 6 bases from V and 2 bases from J, the junction contained 9 bases not matched to a gene. The CDR3 has 15 residues. As DNA, the CDR3 is TGTGCCAGCAGCCTGGACAGGGTCGCAGCCTACGAGCAGTACTTC. Translation gives CASSLDRVAAYEQYF.

This clonotype occurred once. The chain carries TRBV20-1 and TRBJ1-3; D not resolved. From germline, CDR1 is DFQATT and CDR2 SNEGSKA (reference sequence). This CDR3 comprises 13 residues. The CDR3 region has the DNA TGCAGCGCTGGGAGAGCGACTGAAAACACCATATATTTT. It codes for CSAGRATENTIYF.

The V gene is TRBV5-4, the J gene TRBJ1-5; 7 bases map to TRBD1. Trimming at V came to 4 bases and at J to 0 bases, leaving 10 bases not matched to a gene. The germline CDR1 and CDR2 sequences are SGHNT and YYREEE (reference sequence). The CDR3 contains 17 residues. The CDR3 DNA reads as TGTGCCAGCAGCGTCGGGCAGGGGGGTTATAGCAATCAGCCCCAGCATTTT. The encoded protein is CASSVGQGGYSNQPQHF. The variable domain in full, with the rest retrieved from reference TRBV5-4 and TRBJ1-5, is ETGVTQSPTHLIKTRGQQVTLRCSSQSGHNTVSWYQQALGQGPQFIFQYYREEENGRGNFPPRFSGLQFPNYSSELNVNALELDDSALYLCASSVGQGGYSNQPQHFGDGTRLSIL.

The chain links TRBV15 to TRBJ2-7, with D maybe TRBD2 (7 bases). The V end was cut by 5 bases, the J end by 13 bases, with 30 bases between. The germline CDR1 and CDR2 sequences are LNHNV and YYDKDF (reference sequence). The CDR3 is made up of 16 amino acids. The DNA of the CDR3 is TGTGCCACCAGCCGACCCCAGGGGAGGGGGTATTACGAGAACTACTTC. This sequence encodes CATSRPQGRGYYENYF.

This chain joins TRBV5-1 and TRBJ1-1; D is unclear. This CDR3 is 15 amino acids long. Trimming pared 3 bases from V and 0 bases from J, leaving 12 bases between. CDR1 and CDR2 from the germline V gene are SGHRS and YFSETQ. CDR3 bases: TGCGCCAGCAGCTGGAGAGGAACCATGAACACTGAAGCTTTCTTT. Translated: CASSWRGTMNTEAFF.

As concerns this clonotype: One end of the junction does not line up with germline, which may come from a read error. The chain links TRBV7-8 to TRBJ2-5, with TRBD1 as a possible D gene (6 bases). Germline CDR1 reads SGHVS; CDR2 reads FQNEAQ. The CDR3 contains 17 residues. CDR3 region: CATSDLGRGPAQATQYF. CDR3 bases: TGTGCCACCAGTGATTTGGGCAGGGGCCCCGCACAAGCGACCCAGTACTTC.

The rearrangement uses TRBV7-2 and TRBJ2-2; a weak D match, TRBD1 (5 bases). The CDR3 contains 15 residues. The V and J ends lost 5 bases and 6 bases respectively, with 16 bases between them. Germline loops: CDR1 SGHTA, CDR2 FQGNSA. CDR3: CASSIPQENSGELFF. CDR3 coding DNA: TGTGCCAGCAGCATCCCACAGGAGAATTCCGGGGAGCTGTTTTTT.

In this sample, this clonotype turned up once. The junction shows a germline mismatch at one end, possibly a read error. The V and J genes are TRBV5-4 and TRBJ2-1; D is uncertain. Germline lookup yields CDR1 SGHNT and CDR2 YYREEE (reference sequence). This CDR3 has 11 residues. The CDR3 reads CASSPFNERFF. As DNA, the CDR3 is TGTGCCAGCAGCCCGTTCAACGAGCGGTTCTTC.